This TCR beta chain was identified in a study of early T cells in non-severe SARS-CoV-2 infection. In its sample, this clonotype was seen a few times. Its target is not known. The library protocol tagged individual cDNA molecules with unique molecular identifiers. TCRdb re-derived calls from the 5' RACE reads in MiXCR, one entry per CDR3 protein. This table has roughly 50,000 distinct CDR3 sequences, around 9.1% appearing once. V gave up 3 bases and J gave up 1 base, with 6 bases separating them. This CDR3 region has 13 residues. Study outcomes and limitations: Comparison of clonotypes with VDJdb favored anti-spike CD8 responses while missing private and CD4 specificities.

V usage is TRBV12-3 or TRBV12-4 and J usage is TRBJ1-1; the D is unclear. The receptor comes from an adult who was a healthcare worker with PCR-confirmed SARS-CoV-2 infection or an uninfected control (not recorded which). The material sequenced was whole blood. The CDR3 nucleotides are TGTGCCAGCAGTTTGCAAGCGAACACTGAAGCTTTCTTT. The encoded protein is CASSLQANTEAFF.